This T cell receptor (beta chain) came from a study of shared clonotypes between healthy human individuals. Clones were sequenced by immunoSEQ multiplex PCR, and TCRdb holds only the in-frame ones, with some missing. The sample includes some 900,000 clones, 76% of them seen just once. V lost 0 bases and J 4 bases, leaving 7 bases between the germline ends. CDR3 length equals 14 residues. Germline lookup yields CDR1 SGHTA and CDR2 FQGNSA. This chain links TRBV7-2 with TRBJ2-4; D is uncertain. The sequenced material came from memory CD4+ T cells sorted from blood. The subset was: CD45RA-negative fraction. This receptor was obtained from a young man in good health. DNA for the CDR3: TGTGCCAGCAGCTTAGCTGACCGTAAAAACATTCAGTACTTC. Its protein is CASSLADRKNIQYF.